Below, 22 T cell receptor beta chains from the same sample are listed, as sequenced in a study of CD8+ T cells in alopecia areata. Extracted from the samples, RNA was reverse transcribed into cDNA to serve as the sequencing template. Here immunoSEQ multiplex PCR was the method, and the copy in TCRdb shows in-frame clones only, minus some. The sample lists about 300,000 clones; nearly 60% were seen once. Treatment defined: oral pan-JAK inhibitor, 5-10 mg twice daily. Sequencing was performed on CD4+ T cells sorted from blood, taken at week 24, from a patient treated with tofacitinib. The receptors shown here come from a human donor with alopecia areata.

The CDR3 DNA follows: TGCAGCGTTGAAGATCGAGGACAGCTATCCAGGGGGTTCTATGGCTACACCTTC. Translation gives CSVEDRGQLSRGFYGYTF. The gene calls are TRBV29-1 and TRBJ1-2; the match to TRBD1 covers 7 bases. J was trimmed by 4 bases and V by 0 bases; bases with no gene match: 17. Per the germline V gene, CDR1 is SQVTM and CDR2 is ANQGSEA. The CDR3 is made up of 18 amino acids.

This clone is a singleton in its sample. The chain uses TRBV7-2 and TRBJ1-1; D is ambiguous. CDR3 length: 14 amino acids. Germline CDR1 and CDR2: SGHTA and FQGNSA. The germline V and J ends were trimmed by 1 base and 5 bases, with 11 bases remaining between them. CDR3 sequence reads: CASSLVPGQTEAFF. The CDR3 DNA follows: TGTGCCAGCAGCTTAGTCCCCGGTCAGACTGAAGCTTTCTTT.

The chain uses TRBV18 and TRBJ1-1, with a tentative D call TRBD1 (6 bases). Per germline, CDR1 KGHSH and CDR2 LQKENI. This CDR3 contains 13 residues. V was shortened by 6 bases and J by 1 base, with 9 bases between the two germline ends. CDR3 region: CASSQGSNTEAFF. The CDR3 DNA reads TGTGCCAGCTCTCAGGGGTCGAACACTGAAGCTTTCTTT. The full variable domain, with the rest looked up from reference TRBV18 and TRBJ1-1, is NAGVMQNPRHLVRRRGQEARLRCSPMKGHSHVYWYRQLPEEGLKFMVYLQKENIIDESGMPKERFSAEFPKEGPSILRIQQVVRGDSAAYFCASSQGSNTEAFFGQGTRLTVV.

With respect to this clone: An end of the junction does not agree with germline; a read error may underlie this. The J gene is TRBJ2-1, the V gene TRBV12-5; TRBD2 is a possible D gene (5 bases). Germline CDR1 LGHNT, CDR2 FRNRAP. CDR3 length: 13 amino acids. The CDR3 DNA is TGTGCTAGTGGTTTTCAAGATCGGGAAGCAGTGGTCTTC. It yields the protein CASGFQDREAVVF.

V and J are TRBV7-2 and TRBJ2-5; TRBD2 matches at 8 bases. This CDR3 spans 13 amino acids. Germline trimming cut 5 bases from V and 4 bases from J; bases unmatched to any gene: 3. Germline values: CDR1 SGHTA, CDR2 FQGNSA. CDR3 DNA sequence: TGTGCCAGCAGCGCCCTAGCGGGAGAGACCCAGTACTTC. Translated: CASSALAGETQYF.

This clone occurred a few times. This rearrangement joins TRBV30 to TRBJ2-1; the D is unclear. Trimming removed 4 bases at V and 5 bases at J, with 9 bases between. Germline V gene data show CDR1 as GTSNPN and CDR2 as SVGIG (reference sequence). The CDR3 has 12 residues. The DNA for the CDR3 is TGTGCCTGGAACTACCGGGACAATGAGCAGTTCTTC. Translating it yields CAWNYRDNEQFF.

J is TRBJ2-1 and V is TRBV6-5; a weak D match, TRBD1 (5 bases). V was pared by 0 bases and J by 9 bases, with 9 bases between. This CDR3 is built from 13 residues. CDR1 and CDR2 (germline): MNHEY, SVGAGI. DNA of the CDR3: TGTGCCAGCAGTTACTCGACAGAGAGTGAGCAGTTCTTC. This encodes CASSYSTESEQFF.

This chain joins TRBV30 and TRBJ2-5; 7 nucleotides match TRBD1. Trimming removed 4 bases from V and 0 bases from J; junction bases left unmatched: 5. CDR3 length: 14 residues. Germline V gene lookup returns CDR1 GTSNPN and CDR2 SVGIG (reference sequence). The CDR3 DNA reads TGTGCCTGGACTGAGGACAGGTACCAAGAGACCCAGTACTTC. Protein product: CAWTEDRYQETQYF.

The chain joins TRBV5-1 to TRBJ2-5; D is uncertain. The germline CDR1 and CDR2 sequences are SGHRS and YFSETQ. Trimming cost V 3 bases and J 1 base, with 7 bases left between them. The CDR3 is made up of 13 amino acids. As DNA, the CDR3 is TGCGCCAGCAGCTCTACTTTCCAAGAGACCCAGTACTTC. It yields the protein CASSSTFQETQYF.

This clone was seen a handful of times. The chain joins TRBV7-2 to TRBJ1-1, with D unresolved. This CDR3 region has 10 residues. The germline gives CDR1 SGHTA, CDR2 FQGNSA. Trimming shortened V by 5 bases and J by 10 bases, and 8 bases separated the two germline ends. CDR3 nucleotides: TGTGCCAGCAGCCGCGCGGGAGCTTTCTTT. This translates into CASSRAGAFF.

This clone was found a few times. The chain couples TRBV30 to TRBJ2-1, with a weak D call TRBD1 (6 bases). V lost 4 bases and J 4 bases, leaving 17 bases between the germline ends. Germline CDR1 reads GTSNPN; CDR2 reads SVGIG (reference sequence). The length of the CDR3 is 15 residues. The CDR3 bases are TGTGCCTGGACATCGTCGTGGGACACTTACAATGAGCAGTTCTTC. Protein product: CAWTSSWDTYNEQFF. The complete variable domain, with remaining parts taken from reference TRBV30 and TRBJ2-1, reads SQTIHQWPATLVQPVGSPLSLECTVEGTSNPNLYWYRQAAGRGLQLLFYSVGIGQISSEVPQNLSASRPQDRQFILSSKKLLLSDSGFYLCAWTSSWDTYNEQFFGPGTRLTVL.

This chain joins TRBV2 and TRBJ1-3, with unresolved D. V was shortened by 6 bases and J by 5 bases, with 8 bases between the two germline ends. The CDR3 runs 12 residues. Germline V gene data show CDR1 as SNHLY and CDR2 as FYNNEI. The CDR3 DNA follows: TGTGCCAGCAGGGCCGACCGAAACACCATATATTTT. The encoded protein is CASRADRNTIYF.

V is TRBV20-1 and J is TRBJ2-5; D may be TRBD1 (6 bases). Germline CDR1 is DFQATT and CDR2 is SNEGSKA (reference sequence). The V end lost 8 bases, the J end lost 4 bases, and 11 bases lay between the germline ends. This CDR3 is built from 11 residues. The DNA of the CDR3 is TGCAGTCCCTTACAGGGAGAGACCCAGTACTTC. Its protein is CSPLQGETQYF.

J is TRBJ2-5 and V is TRBV29-1; 8 nucleotides match TRBD2. Germline V gene lookup returns CDR1 SQVTM and CDR2 ANQGSEA. V lost 7 bases, J lost 0 bases, and 7 bases stayed unmatched. This CDR3 is 14 amino acids long. The DNA of the CDR3 is TGCAGCGGTTTTAGCGGGGCCTACCAAGAGACCCAGTACTTC. Its protein product is CSGFSGAYQETQYF.

V is TRBV29-1 and J is TRBJ1-1; no reliable D call. The germline V gene has CDR1 SQVTM and CDR2 ANQGSEA. This CDR3 has 15 residues. Trimming cost V 4 bases and J 0 bases, with 15 bases left between them. For the CDR3, the DNA is TGCAGCGTTGGAATATCCGACGGCCTGAACACTGAAGCTTTCTTT. Translation gives CSVGISDGLNTEAFF.

This chain connects TRBV6-5 to TRBJ2-1, with a tentative D call TRBD2 (7 bases). Trimming took off 4 bases at V and 7 bases at J, with 17 bases between the two ends. This CDR3 region has 15 residues. Germline V CDR1 and CDR2: MNHEY, SVGAGI. CDR3 DNA sequence: TGTGCCAGCAGTTCCCCCGGGGGGCCCAGGAATGAGCAGTTCTTC. Its translation is CASSSPGGPRNEQFF.

This sequence joins TRBV7-9 and TRBJ2-4, with no clear D. Germline V lookup: CDR1 SEHNR, CDR2 FQNEAQ (reference sequence). V was cut by 5 bases and J by 0 bases, with 8 bases left in between. CDR3 length: 14 residues. As DNA, the CDR3 is TGTGCCAGCAGCCAGACATTAGCCAAAAACATTCAGTACTTC. It translates to CASSQTLAKNIQYF.

The chain carries TRBV4-3 and TRBJ2-3, with 9 bases lining up with TRBD1. The CDR3 extends over 16 amino acids. CDR1 and CDR2 from the germline V gene are LGHNA and YSLEER. V shed 1 base, J shed 0 bases, and the junction held 2 bases outside the gene matches. The CDR3 coding sequence is TGCGCCAGCAGCCAAGGACAGGGGGGTAGCACAGATACGCAGTATTTT. It is translated as CASSQGQGGSTDTQYF.

This chain connects TRBV15 to TRBJ1-2; D may be TRBD1 (5 bases). Per germline, CDR1 LNHNV and CDR2 YYDKDF (reference sequence). Trimming took 0 bases from V and 5 from J, leaving 13 bases between them. The CDR3 extends over 15 amino acids. The CDR3 nucleotides are TGTGCCACCAGCAGAGATTCAGGGACCATTTATGGCTACACCTTC. As protein: CATSRDSGTIYGYTF. The full variable domain, in which reference TRBV15 and TRBJ1-2 provide the parts outside the CDR3, is DAMVIQNPRYQVTQFGKPVTLSCSQTLNHNVMYWYQQKSSQAPKLLFHYYDKDFNNEADTPDNFQSRRPNTSFCFLDIRSPGLGDTAMYLCATSRDSGTIYGYTFGSGTRLTVV.

The chain couples TRBV6-5 to TRBJ2-3, with D hard to call. Trimming removed 6 bases from V and 1 base from J, with 11 bases in between. The germline V gene has CDR1 MNHEY and CDR2 SVGAGI. This CDR3 is 14 amino acids long. CDR3 loop: CASSPPGRTDTQYF. CDR3 DNA sequence: TGTGCCAGCAGCCCGCCCGGCCGCACAGATACGCAGTATTTT.

To note about this clone: Other nucleotide sequences from this sample produce the same CDR3. The chain has TRBV29-1 and TRBJ1-2; 11 positions match TRBD1. CDR1 SQVTM and CDR2 ANQGSEA come from the germline V gene. The ends lost 6 bases at V and 4 bases at J; junction bases unmatched: 1. CDR3 length: 12 amino acids. The CDR3 reads CSVGTGGYGYTF. The CDR3 coding sequence is TGCAGCGTAGGGACAGGGGGCTATGGCTACACCTTC.

The chain combines TRBV25-1 with TRBJ2-1, with 8 positions matching TRBD2. CDR3 length: 15 residues. Germline loops: CDR1 MGHDK, CDR2 SYGVNS. V lost 3 bases, J lost 7 bases, and 8 bases stayed unmatched. CDR3 DNA sequence: TGTGCCAGCAGTGATATAGTCCGGGGGGGTAATGAGCAGTTCTTC. Translation: CASSDIVRGGNEQFF.